Sequencing of this T cell receptor (beta chain) was carried out in a study of TIL therapy for anti-PD-1-resistant metastatic lung cancer. The overall study: Progressing patients received lymphodepletion, expanded TIL infusion and IL-2. Patients had a median age of approximately 57 years (range 38-75).

Study results and caveats: Patients were highly selected, enriched for treatment-naive, never-smoker and oncogene-addicted cases.

As to this clone: Its target is unknown.

The immunoSEQ assay was v3. Using immunoSEQ multiplex PCR, the repertoire was profiled, and TCRdb retains in-frame clones only, with some absent. The sample contains around 59,000 clones, 55% to 75% of which appear only once. Time point: pre-treatment sample, taken before nivolumab and TIL therapy. Adults with stage 4 NSCLC were enrolled in a phase I trial. V dropped 0 bases and J dropped 2 bases, with 16 bases sitting between them. Germline values: CDR1 MGHRA, CDR2 YSYEKL. This CDR3 is 17 amino acids long. This chain uses TRBV4-1 with TRBJ1-2; possible D gene TRBD1, 5 bases. Material: blood, obtained at baseline. This sequence originates from a person between 30 and 80 years old with non-small cell lung cancer. CDR3 in amino acids: CASSQDFFRWGNYGYTF. CDR3 coding DNA: TGCGCCAGCAGCCAAGATTTCTTCCGGTGGGGCAACTATGGCTACACCTTC.